The following is a TCR beta chain sequence with its context. These data belong to a study of blood T cell repertoires in COVID-19. Across the study: Material from acute and convalescent COVID-19 was sourced from the United States, Italy and Spain.

The germline gives CDR1 SNHLY, CDR2 FYNNEI. V was pared by 3 bases and J by 12 bases, with 10 bases of the junction left unmatched. The CDR3 length is 14 residues. Assay used: immunoSEQ multiplex PCR; TCRdb lists only in-frame clones, some missing. Among roughly 220,000 clones, around 83% were seen once, and the ten largest hold 1.3%. The sample comprised PBMCs or T cells enriched from blood (not recorded which). The rearrangement joins TRBV2 to TRBJ2-5; TRBD1 matches 10 bases. The clonotype originates from a woman in her thirties or forties with acute COVID-19. CDR3 loop: CASSELGQGSSEYF. The CDR3 DNA is TGTGCCAGCAGTGAGTTGGGACAGGGGAGTAGCGAGTACTTC.